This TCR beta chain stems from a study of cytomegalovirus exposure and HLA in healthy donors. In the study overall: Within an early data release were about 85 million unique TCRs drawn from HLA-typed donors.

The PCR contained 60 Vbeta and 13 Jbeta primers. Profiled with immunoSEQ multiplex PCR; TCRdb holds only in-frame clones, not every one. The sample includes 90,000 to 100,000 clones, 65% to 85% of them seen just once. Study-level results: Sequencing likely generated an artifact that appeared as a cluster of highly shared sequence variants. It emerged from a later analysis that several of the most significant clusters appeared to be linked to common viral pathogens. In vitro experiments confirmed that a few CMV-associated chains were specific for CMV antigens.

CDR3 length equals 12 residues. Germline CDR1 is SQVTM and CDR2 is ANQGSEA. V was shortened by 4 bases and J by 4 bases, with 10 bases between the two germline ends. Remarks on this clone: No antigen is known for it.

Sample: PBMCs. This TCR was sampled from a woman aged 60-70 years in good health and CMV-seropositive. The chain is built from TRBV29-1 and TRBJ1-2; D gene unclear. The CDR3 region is CSVGRSGYGYTF. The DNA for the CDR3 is TGCAGCGTTGGTAGGAGTGGCTATGGCTACACCTTC.